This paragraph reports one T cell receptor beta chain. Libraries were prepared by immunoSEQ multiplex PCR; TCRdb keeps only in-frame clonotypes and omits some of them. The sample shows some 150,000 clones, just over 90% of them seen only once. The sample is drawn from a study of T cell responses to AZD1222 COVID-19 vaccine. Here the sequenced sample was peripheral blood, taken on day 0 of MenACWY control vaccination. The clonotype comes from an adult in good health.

Here the CDR3 reads CASSLTGGNTEAFF. The CDR3 DNA reads TGTGCCAGCAGCCTAACAGGGGGGAACACTGAAGCTTTCTTT. The J gene is TRBJ1-1, the V gene TRBV4-2; 8 nucleotides match TRBD1. The CDR3 totals 14 residues. Germline assignment: CDR1 LGHNA and CDR2 YNFKEQ. Unmatched junction bases numbered 2, after V lost 4 bases and J lost 1 base.